This T cell receptor (beta chain) derives from a study of CXCR3-negative and CXCR3-positive naive CD8 T cells. Overall study results and limits: Both naive subsets had comparably high diversity; memory CD8+ cells much lower. Expression of CXCR3 was partially reduced after cryopreservation, and fresh PBMCs were used in most assays.

It was by 5' RACE with UMI labels that the TRB cDNA libraries were prepared. From its re-call of the 5' RACE reads, TCRdb lists each CDR3 protein once, without DNA. This table lists about 40,000 distinct CDR3 sequences. About this clonotype itself: Its target is not known.

CDR1 LGHNA and CDR2 YSLEER come from the germline V gene. The CDR3 has 15 residues. The sequence was obtained from a human donor in good health. Some clones in this sample may be carry-over from other donors' samples. This sequence joins TRBV4-3 and TRBJ2-3; checking the TCRdb D call of TRBD1 is not possible without DNA. Sequenced: memory CD8+ T cells from blood. The CDR3 region is CASSIGQYSTDTQYF.